The 31 T cell receptor beta chains below were found in one sample sequenced in a study of shared clonotypes between healthy human individuals. Repertoires were generated with immunoSEQ multiplex PCR, while TCRdb's copy carries only in-frame clones and drops some. The data show fewer than 700,000 clones, with roughly four fifths seen just once and around 11% held by the top ten. Sequencing was done on a sample of PBMCs. The receptors were gathered from a woman between 40 and 55 years old in good health. Some clones in this sample may be carry-over from other donors' samples.

This clone appeared a few times. The J gene is TRBJ1-1, the V gene TRBV5-1; no reliable D call. The CDR3 sequence is 17 residues long. The germline CDR1 and CDR2 sequences are SGHRS and YFSETQ. V dropped 0 bases and J dropped 0 bases, with 15 bases sitting between them. In DNA form, the CDR3 reads TGCGCCAGCAGCTTGGCCAACGCAGGTCGGGTGAACACTGAAGCTTTCTTT. Its protein is CASSLANAGRVNTEAFF.

This clone was detected ten times or more. V is TRBV29-1 and J is TRBJ1-1, with D unresolved. V was cut by 7 bases and J by 1 base, with 10 bases left in between. Germline assignment: CDR1 SQVTM and CDR2 ANQGSEA. The CDR3 has 12 residues. The CDR3 DNA follows: TGCAGCGCACGCCCCGGGAACACTGAAGCTTTCTTT. It encodes CSARPGNTEAFF.

This chain links TRBV11-3 with TRBJ1-1; D is uncertain. The CDR3 contains 13 residues. In germline, CDR1 is SGHNT, CDR2 YENEEA. Trimming removed 5 bases from V and 0 bases from J, with 7 bases in between. Here the CDR3 DNA reads TGTGCCAGCAGCCCACGGATGAACACTGAAGCTTTCTTT. This sequence encodes CASSPRMNTEAFF.

The chain couples TRBV2 to TRBJ2-7, with 8 bases lining up with TRBD1. J was trimmed by 4 bases and V by 4 bases; bases with no gene match: 9. The CDR3 covers 15 residues. CDR1 SNHLY and CDR2 FYNNEI come from the germline V gene. The CDR3 sequence: CASSVGGTGGYEQYF. The CDR3 DNA sequence: TGTGCCAGCAGTGTTGGCGGGACAGGAGGGTACGAGCAGTACTTC.

This clone was seen just once. The rearrangement joins TRBV4-2 to TRBJ2-1, with TRBD2 matching over 11 bases. The trim removed 5 bases at V and 3 bases at J, leaving 6 bases unmatched. The CDR3 sequence is 16 residues long. Per the germline V gene, CDR1 is LGHNA and CDR2 is YNFKEQ. The CDR3 loop is CASSSSTSGGYNEQFF. DNA of the CDR3: TGTGCCAGCAGCTCCAGTACTAGCGGGGGCTACAATGAGCAGTTCTTC.

V gene TRBV7-3 combines with J gene TRBJ2-2, with D tentatively TRBD2 (6 bases). The CDR3 runs to 16 residues. V gave up 2 bases and J gave up 0 bases, with 10 bases separating them. Germline lookup yields CDR1 SGHTA and CDR2 FQGTGA. CDR3 region: CASSLLPGANTGELFF. CDR3 sequence (DNA): TGTGCCAGCAGCTTACTGCCGGGGGCGAACACCGGGGAGCTGTTTTTT.

This clone was seen more than once but under ten times. The chain is built from TRBV29-1 and TRBJ2-5, with 7 bases identical to TRBD2. CDR1 is SQVTM, CDR2 ANQGSEA, per germline. Trimming at V came to 5 bases and at J to 0 bases, leaving 9 bases not matched to a gene. This CDR3 spans 15 amino acids. CDR3 sequence (DNA): TGCAGCGTTCCTGCTAGCGGATGGTACCAAGAGACCCAGTACTTC. Amino acids: CSVPASGWYQETQYF. Together with reference TRBV29-1 and TRBJ2-5, the CDR3 gives the full variable domain: SAVISQKPSRDICQRGTSLTIQCQVDSQVTMMFWYRQQPGQSLTLIATANQGSEATYESGFVIDKFPISRPNLTFSTLTVSNMSPEDSSIYLCSVPASGWYQETQYFGPGTRLLVL.

The rearrangement joins TRBV11-2 to TRBJ2-3; no firm D call. This CDR3 region has 13 residues. The germline V and J ends were trimmed by 7 bases and 5 bases, with 13 bases remaining between them. Per the germline V gene, CDR1 is SGHAT and CDR2 is FQNNGV. Here the CDR3 reads CASTPPGLDTQYF. The DNA of the CDR3 is TGTGCCAGCACCCCCCCCGGTTTAGATACGCAGTATTTT.

V usage is TRBV18 and J usage is TRBJ2-7; 7 bases line up with TRBD2. The germline gives CDR1 KGHSH, CDR2 LQKENI. The V and J ends lost 3 bases and 2 bases, in that order; junction bases with no gene match: 4. This CDR3 comprises 14 residues. The CDR3 is CASSPQAGAYEQYF. As DNA, the CDR3 is TGTGCCAGCTCACCTCAGGCGGGAGCCTACGAGCAGTACTTC.

This clone was counted once. The V call is TRBV6-1, the J call TRBJ1-5, with a tentative D call TRBD1 (6 bases). Germline loops: CDR1 MNHNS, CDR2 SASEGT. V was pared by 0 bases and J by 9 bases, with 24 bases between. This CDR3 is 18 amino acids long. CDR3 sequence reads: CASSEALLTPLRGGPQHF. The CDR3 coding sequence is TGTGCCAGCAGTGAAGCGCTTCTAACTCCGCTCAGGGGCGGGCCCCAGCATTTT.

CDR3 loop: CASSWRSSDEQYF. The DNA of the CDR3 is TGTGCCAGCAGCTGGCGGTCCTCTGACGAGCAGTACTTC. The V call is TRBV5-4, the J call TRBJ2-7; D remains unclear. The germline V gene has CDR1 SGHNT and CDR2 YYREEE (reference sequence). There are 13 residues in the CDR3. Trimming removed 3 bases from V and 5 bases from J, with 12 bases in between.

This chain connects TRBV19 to TRBJ2-5, with 9 nucleotides matching TRBD1. J was trimmed by 4 bases and V by 4 bases; bases with no gene match: 4. The CDR3 has 14 amino acids. Germline V gene sequence: CDR1 LNHDA, CDR2 SQIVND (reference sequence). CDR3 in DNA: TGTGCCAGTAGTAGCCGGGGACAGGGAGAGACCCAGTACTTC. Amino acid sequence: CASSSRGQGETQYF.

The V call is TRBV28, the J call TRBJ2-7; D is unclear. Germline CDR1 is MDHEN and CDR2 is SYDVKM. The CDR3 sequence is 13 residues long. The V end lost 3 bases, the J end lost 4 bases, and 10 bases lay between the germline ends. CDR3 DNA sequence: TGTGCCAGCAGTTTGGTGTCGGGTTACGAGCAGTACTTC. It yields the protein CASSLVSGYEQYF.

The chain uses TRBV7-8 and TRBJ2-1; 12 bases map to TRBD2. V lost 7 bases to trimming and J lost 9 bases; unmatched junction nucleotides: 7. The CDR3 consists of 14 residues. The germline V gene encodes CDR1 SGHVS and CDR2 FQNEAQ. The CDR3 bases are TGTGCCAGCAAAGGGGCTAGCGGGAGGGGTGAGCAGTTCTTC. Protein product: CASKGASGRGEQFF.

The chain links TRBV6-5 to TRBJ1-1, with D tentatively TRBD1 (5 bases). The CDR3 contains 15 residues. Trimming stripped 5 bases from V and 4 bases from J, with 17 bases between. CDR1 is MNHEY, CDR2 SVGAGI, per germline. The CDR3 region has the DNA TGTGCCAGCAGTCAACGCAGGGACCGTGCCACTGAAGCTTTCTTT. Translated: CASSQRRDRATEAFF.

This clone was seen only a few times. J is TRBJ2-3 and V is TRBV4-2; the match to TRBD1 covers 7 bases. V shed 4 bases, J shed 2 bases, and the junction held 6 bases outside the gene matches. CDR3 length: 15 amino acids. Germline V gene lookup returns CDR1 LGHNA and CDR2 YNFKEQ. The chain's CDR3 is CASSRGTDYTDTQYF. The CDR3 coding sequence is TGTGCCAGCAGCCGAGGGACAGACTACACAGATACGCAGTATTTT.

The chain uses TRBV9 and TRBJ2-7, with 10 positions matching TRBD2. The germline gives CDR1 SGDLS, CDR2 YYNGEE. V trimming: 4 bases; J trimming: 2 bases; junction bases outside the gene matches: 3. This CDR3 has 14 amino acids. The CDR3 spells CASSSSGSAYEQYF. CDR3 DNA: TGTGCCAGCAGCTCTAGCGGGAGCGCCTACGAGCAGTACTTC.

The chain uses TRBV28 and TRBJ2-7; 8 nucleotides align to TRBD1. Germline loops: CDR1 MDHEN, CDR2 SYDVKM. The length of the CDR3 is 13 residues. With 7 bases clipped from V and 5 bases from J, the junction kept 7 bases outside the gene matches. The CDR3 region is CASNQGASDEQYF. Written as DNA, the CDR3 is TGTGCCAGCAACCAGGGGGCGTCTGACGAGCAGTACTTC.

This clone came up once. Given a far larger clone just one base away, this is likely a sequencing read error. The same CDR3 also results from other DNA sequences found in this sample. The genes are TRBV29-1 and TRBJ2-3, with 7 bases fitting TRBD2. CDR3 length: 14 residues. Looked up from germline, CDR1 is SQVTM and CDR2 is ANQGSEA. CDR3 bases: TGCAGCGTTGAATCTGCGGGACTACAAGATACGCAGTATTTC. Translating it yields CSVESAGLQDTQYF.

This clone was seen only once. The chain joins TRBV5-1 to TRBJ2-3; D perhaps matches TRBD2 (5 bases). Deletions cut 4 bases from V and 0 bases from J, with 9 bases between. The length of the CDR3 is 14 residues. Germline CDR1 reads SGHRS; CDR2 reads YFSETQ. CDR3 bases: TGCGCCAGCAGCCTAGGACTGAGCACAGATACGCAGTATTTT. This encodes CASSLGLSTDTQYF. The complete variable domain, with remaining parts taken from reference TRBV5-1 and TRBJ2-3, reads KAGVTQTPRYLIKTRGQQVTLSCSPISGHRSVSWYQQTPGQGLQFLFEYFSETQRNKGNFPGRFSGRQFSNSRSEMNVSTLELGDSALYLCASSLGLSTDTQYFGPGTRLTVL.

As to this clone: One junction end disagrees with the germline gene, perhaps due to a read error. J is TRBJ1-1 and V is TRBV28; the D gene is possibly TRBD1 (6 bases). This CDR3 region has 14 residues. CDR1 and CDR2 (germline): MDHEN, SYDVKM. The CDR3 sequence: CASSLPGQYTKAFF. Written as DNA, the CDR3 is TGTGCCAGCAGTTTACCCGGACAGTACACTAAAGCTTTCTTT.

The CDR3 is CASRGLGAYNEQFF. CDR3 DNA: TGTGCCAGTAGGGGCCTGGGCGCCTACAATGAGCAGTTCTTC. The rearrangement joins TRBV19 to TRBJ2-1, with D uncertain. The CDR3 runs to 14 residues. Germline V gives CDR1 LNHDA, CDR2 SQIVND (reference sequence). V dropped 6 bases and J dropped 2 bases, with 11 bases sitting between them.

The gene calls are TRBV9 and TRBJ1-1; 8 bases agree with TRBD1. J gave up 1 base and V 3 bases, and 2 bases lay outside the gene matches. The CDR3 loop spans 14 amino acids. Germline values: CDR1 SGDLS, CDR2 YYNGEE. CDR3 DNA: TGTGCCAGCAGCGCACAGGGGGAGAACACTGAAGCTTTCTTT. Amino acid sequence: CASSAQGENTEAFF.

This clone was picked up one time. The chain carries TRBV7-6 and TRBJ1-1, with D perhaps matching TRBD1 (5 bases). The CDR3 totals 13 residues. The V and J ends lost 5 bases and 11 bases respectively, with 18 bases between them. Germline CDR1 and CDR2: SGHVS and FNYEAQ. This CDR3 is CASSPGTRLKAFF. DNA of the CDR3: TGTGCCAGCAGCCCCGGGACCCGTCTGAAGGCTTTCTTT. Looking up the rest from reference TRBV7-6 and TRBJ1-1 gives the full variable domain: GAGVSQSPRYKVTKRGQDVALRCDPISGHVSLYWYRQALGQGPEFLTYFNYEAQQDKSGLPNDRFSAERPEGSISTLTIQRTEQRDSAMYRCASSPGTRLKAFFGQGTRLTVV.

The rearrangement uses TRBV5-4 and TRBJ2-7, with 7 bases matching TRBD1. Germline V gene lookup returns CDR1 SGHNT and CDR2 YYREEE (reference sequence). After removal of 4 bases from V and 3 bases from J, the junction contained 7 bases not matched to a gene. The CDR3 loop spans 14 amino acids. The CDR3 loop is CASSHGQDRYEQYF. CDR3 sequence (DNA): TGTGCCAGCAGCCACGGACAGGACCGCTACGAGCAGTACTTC.

This clone was counted only a few times. At one end the junction does not follow the germline gene, possibly because of a read error. The chain uses TRBV5-1 and TRBJ2-3; D gene unclear. The CDR3 length is 13 residues. Germline V gene lookup returns CDR1 SGHRS and CDR2 YFSETQ. The CDR3 coding sequence is TGCGCCAGCAGCTTGGATACCTCGGGCCTCCGAATTTTT. Its translation is CASSLDTSGLRIF.

This clone was counted between two and nine times. The chain employs TRBV29-1 and TRBJ1-1, with D perhaps TRBD1 (5 bases). Germline-derived CDR1 and CDR2 are SQVTM and ANQGSEA. The CDR3 has 13 residues. V lost 7 bases and J 1 base, leaving 13 bases between the germline ends. CDR3 sequence: CSAALGPNTEAFF. CDR3 in DNA: TGCAGCGCTGCGTTGGGGCCGAACACTGAAGCTTTCTTT.

The chain couples TRBV28 to TRBJ1-4; D not resolved. This CDR3 has 14 amino acids. V dropped 8 bases and J dropped 0 bases, with 10 bases sitting between them. Germline CDR1 reads MDHEN; CDR2 reads SYDVKM. The CDR3 region is CASRRPATNEKLFF. CDR3 nucleotides: TGTGCCAGCCGGCGGCCGGCAACTAATGAAAAACTGTTTTTT.

The CDR3 loop reads CASSQRLAPVLINEQFF. CDR3 nucleotides: TGTGCCAGCAGCCAAAGACTAGCCCCAGTTCTCATCAATGAGCAGTTCTTC. V is TRBV7-9 and J is TRBJ2-1; 7 bases agree with TRBD2. J was trimmed by 6 bases and V by 5 bases; bases with no gene match: 16. The CDR3 is 17 residues long. The germline V gene encodes CDR1 SEHNR and CDR2 FQNEAQ (reference sequence). The full variable domain, in which reference TRBV7-9 and TRBJ2-1 provide the parts outside the CDR3, is DTGVSQNPRHKITKRGQNVTFRCDPISEHNRLYWYRQTLGQGPEFLTYFQNEAQLEKSRLLSDRFSAERPKGSFSTLEIQRTEQGDSAMYLCASSQRLAPVLINEQFFGPGTRLTVL.

To note about this clone: A read error may produce the germline difference seen at one junction end. The DNA of the CDR3 is TGCGCCTGTAATGCGGGACATAAATACAATGAGCAGTTCTTC. Protein: CACNAGHKYNEQFF. The chain couples TRBV30 to TRBJ2-1; the D call may be TRBD1 or TRBD2 (6 bases each). The CDR3 loop spans 14 amino acids. Germline V gene lookup returns CDR1 GTSNPN and CDR2 SVGIG (reference sequence).

This chain connects TRBV28 to TRBJ2-5, with 8 bases fitting TRBD2. Per the germline V gene, CDR1 is MDHEN and CDR2 is SYDVKM. This CDR3 spans 14 amino acids. The V segment lost 3 bases and the J segment 4 bases; nucleotides outside the gene matches: 4. CDR3 residues: CASSFLLAGETQYF. DNA for the CDR3: TGTGCCAGCAGTTTTCTCCTAGCGGGAGAGACCCAGTACTTC. The entire variable domain, with the rest obtained from reference TRBV28 and TRBJ2-5, is as follows: DVKVTQSSRYLVKRTGEKVFLECVQDMDHENMFWYRQDPGLGLRLIYFSYDVKMKEKGDIPEGYSVSREKKERFSLILESASTNQTSMYLCASSFLLAGETQYFGPGTRLLVL.